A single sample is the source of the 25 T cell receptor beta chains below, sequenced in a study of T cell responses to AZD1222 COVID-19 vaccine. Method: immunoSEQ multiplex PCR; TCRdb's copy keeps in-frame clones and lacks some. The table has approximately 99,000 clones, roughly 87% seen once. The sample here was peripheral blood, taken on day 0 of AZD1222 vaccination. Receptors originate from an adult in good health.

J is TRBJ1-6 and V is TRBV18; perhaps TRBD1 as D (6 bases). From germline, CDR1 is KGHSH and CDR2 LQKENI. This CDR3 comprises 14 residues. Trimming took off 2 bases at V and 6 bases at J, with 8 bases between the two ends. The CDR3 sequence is CASSPGQTNSPLHF. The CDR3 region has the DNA TGTGCCAGCTCACCAGGACAGACTAATTCACCCCTCCACTTT.

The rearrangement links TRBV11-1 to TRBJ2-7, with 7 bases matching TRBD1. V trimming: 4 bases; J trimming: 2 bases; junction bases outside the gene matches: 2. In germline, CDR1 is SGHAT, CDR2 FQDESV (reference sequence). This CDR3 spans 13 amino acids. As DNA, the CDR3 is TGTGCCAGCAGCTCACAGGGGACCTACGAGCAGTACTTC. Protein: CASSSQGTYEQYF.

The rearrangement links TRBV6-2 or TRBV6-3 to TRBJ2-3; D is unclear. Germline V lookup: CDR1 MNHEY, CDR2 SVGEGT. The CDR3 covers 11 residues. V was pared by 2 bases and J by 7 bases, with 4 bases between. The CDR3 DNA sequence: TGTGCCAGCAGTTACGGTAATACGCAGTATTTT. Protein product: CASSYGNTQYF.

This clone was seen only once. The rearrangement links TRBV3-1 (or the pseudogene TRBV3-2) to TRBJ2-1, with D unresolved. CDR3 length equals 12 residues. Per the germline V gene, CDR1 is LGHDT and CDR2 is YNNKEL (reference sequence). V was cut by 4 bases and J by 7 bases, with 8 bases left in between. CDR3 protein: CASSPIGNEQFF. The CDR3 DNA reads TGTGCCAGCAGCCCGATTGGGAATGAGCAGTTCTTC.

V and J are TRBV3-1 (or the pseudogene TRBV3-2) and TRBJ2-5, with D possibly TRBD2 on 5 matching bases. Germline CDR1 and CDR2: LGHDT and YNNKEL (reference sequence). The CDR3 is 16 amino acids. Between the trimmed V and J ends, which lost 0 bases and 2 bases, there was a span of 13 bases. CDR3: CASSQDLSVTQETQYF. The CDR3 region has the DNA TGTGCCAGCAGCCAAGATCTTAGCGTAACTCAAGAGACCCAGTACTTC.

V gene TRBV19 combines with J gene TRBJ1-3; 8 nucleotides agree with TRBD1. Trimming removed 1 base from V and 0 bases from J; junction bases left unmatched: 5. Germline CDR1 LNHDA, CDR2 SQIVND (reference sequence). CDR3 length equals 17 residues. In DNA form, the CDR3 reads TGTGCCAGTAGTATAGGGACAGGGCTGAGCTCTGGAAACACCATATATTTT. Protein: CASSIGTGLSSGNTIYF.

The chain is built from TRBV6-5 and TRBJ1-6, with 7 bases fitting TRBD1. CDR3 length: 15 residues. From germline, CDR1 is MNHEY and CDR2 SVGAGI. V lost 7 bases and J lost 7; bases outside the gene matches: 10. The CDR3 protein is CASTSWDRRNSPLHF. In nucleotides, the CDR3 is TGTGCCAGCACCTCGTGGGACAGAAGAAATTCACCCCTCCACTTT.

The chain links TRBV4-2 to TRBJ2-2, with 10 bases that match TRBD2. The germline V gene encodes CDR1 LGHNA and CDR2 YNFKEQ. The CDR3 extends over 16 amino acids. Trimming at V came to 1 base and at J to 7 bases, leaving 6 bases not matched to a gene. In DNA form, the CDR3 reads TGTGCCAGCAGCCAAGCGGCTAGCGGGGGTGGCGGGGAGCTGTTTTTT. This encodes CASSQAASGGGGELFF.

The CDR3 region has the DNA TGTGCCAGCAGCCAAAACGCGGGTACTGAAGCTTTCTTT. This encodes CASSQNAGTEAFF. This chain joins TRBV4-2 and TRBJ1-1; no reliable D call. CDR1 LGHNA and CDR2 YNFKEQ come from the germline V gene. The CDR3 is made up of 13 amino acids. V was clipped by 2 bases and J by 5 bases, with 9 bases between them.

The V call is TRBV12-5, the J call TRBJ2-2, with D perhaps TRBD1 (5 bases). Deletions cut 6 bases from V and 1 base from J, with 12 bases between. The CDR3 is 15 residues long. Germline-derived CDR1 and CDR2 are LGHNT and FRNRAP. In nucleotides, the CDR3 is TGTGCTAGTGGCCCCTGGACAATGAACACCGGGGAGCTGTTTTTT. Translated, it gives CASGPWTMNTGELFF. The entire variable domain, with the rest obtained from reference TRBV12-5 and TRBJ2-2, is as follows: DARVTQTPRHKVTEMGQEVTMRCQPILGHNTVFWYRQTMMQGLELLAYFRNRAPLDDSGMPKDRFSAEMPDATLATLKIQPSEPRDSAVYFCASGPWTMNTGELFFGEGSRLTVL.

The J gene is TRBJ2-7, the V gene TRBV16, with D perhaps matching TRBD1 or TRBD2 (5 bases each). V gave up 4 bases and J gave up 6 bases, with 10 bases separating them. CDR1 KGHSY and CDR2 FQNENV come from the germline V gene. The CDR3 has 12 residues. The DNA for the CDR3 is TGTGCCAGCAGCCCGCAGGGACCCGAGCAGTACTTC. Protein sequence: CASSPQGPEQYF.

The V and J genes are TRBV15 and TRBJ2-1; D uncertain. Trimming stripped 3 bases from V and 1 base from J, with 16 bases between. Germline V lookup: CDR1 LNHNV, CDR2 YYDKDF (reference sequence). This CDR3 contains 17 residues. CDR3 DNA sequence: TGTGCCACCAGCAGTAGAAGTTGGACCTTTTCCTACAATGAGCAGTTCTTC. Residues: CATSSRSWTFSYNEQFF.

The CDR3 coding sequence is TGTGCCAGCAGCTTTTCCGGACTAGCGAGAATCAGCTCTGGGGCCAACGTCCTGACTTTC. Its translation is CASSFSGLARISSGANVLTF. The chain joins TRBV13 to TRBJ2-6; 9 bases are a match to TRBD2. This CDR3 region has 20 residues. Trimming took 3 bases from V and 0 from J; bases not matched to a gene: 12. CDR1 and CDR2 from the germline V gene are PRHDT and FYEKMQ (reference sequence).

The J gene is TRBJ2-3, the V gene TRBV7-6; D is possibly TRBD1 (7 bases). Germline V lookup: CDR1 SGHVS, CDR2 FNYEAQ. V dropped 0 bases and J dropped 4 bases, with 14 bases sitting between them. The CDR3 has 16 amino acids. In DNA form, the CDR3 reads TGTGCCAGCAGCTTAGCGCAGGGGGGCAATTCAGATACGCAGTATTTT. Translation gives CASSLAQGGNSDTQYF.

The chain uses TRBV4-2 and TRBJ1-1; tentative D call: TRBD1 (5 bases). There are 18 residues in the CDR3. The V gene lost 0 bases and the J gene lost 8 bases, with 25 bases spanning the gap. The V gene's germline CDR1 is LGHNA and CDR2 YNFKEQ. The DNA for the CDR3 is TGTGCCAGCAGCCAAGAAGGGCAGGCGGGAAGGGACGTCCTCGAAGCTTTCTTT. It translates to CASSQEGQAGRDVLEAFF.

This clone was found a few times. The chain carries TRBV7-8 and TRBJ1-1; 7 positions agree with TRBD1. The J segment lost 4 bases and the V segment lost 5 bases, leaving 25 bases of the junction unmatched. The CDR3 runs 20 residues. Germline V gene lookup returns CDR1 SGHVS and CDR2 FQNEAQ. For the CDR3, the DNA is TGTGCCAGCAGCCCACAGTTGGCCACTCGGACAGGTCGAGGGATCACTGAAGCTTTCTTT. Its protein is CASSPQLATRTGRGITEAFF.

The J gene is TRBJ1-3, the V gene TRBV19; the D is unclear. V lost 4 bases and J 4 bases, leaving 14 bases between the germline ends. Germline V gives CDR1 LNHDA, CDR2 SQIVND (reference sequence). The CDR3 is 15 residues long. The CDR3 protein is CASSKATISGNTIYF. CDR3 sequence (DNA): TGTGCCAGTAGTAAGGCGACAATTTCGGGAAACACCATATATTTT.

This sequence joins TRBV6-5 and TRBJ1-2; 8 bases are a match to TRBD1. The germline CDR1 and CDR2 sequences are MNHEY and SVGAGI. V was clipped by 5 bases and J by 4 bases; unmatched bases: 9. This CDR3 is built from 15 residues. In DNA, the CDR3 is TGTGCCAGCAGTCTAGGGACAGGAGCATCCTATGGCTACACCTTC. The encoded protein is CASSLGTGASYGYTF.

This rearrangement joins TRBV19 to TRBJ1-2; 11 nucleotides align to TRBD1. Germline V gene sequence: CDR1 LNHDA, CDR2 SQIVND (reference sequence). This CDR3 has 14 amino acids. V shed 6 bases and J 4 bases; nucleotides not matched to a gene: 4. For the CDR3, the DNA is TGTGCCAGTAGAGGGACAGGGGGTACCTATGGCTACACCTTC. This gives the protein CASRGTGGTYGYTF.

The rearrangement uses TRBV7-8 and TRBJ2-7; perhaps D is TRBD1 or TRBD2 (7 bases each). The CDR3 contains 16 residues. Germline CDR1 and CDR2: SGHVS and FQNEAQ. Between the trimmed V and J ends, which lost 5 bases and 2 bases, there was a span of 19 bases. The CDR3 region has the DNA TGTGCCAGCAGCCTAAGCGGTCAGGGGGGGCCCTACGAGCAGTACTTC. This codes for CASSLSGQGGPYEQYF.

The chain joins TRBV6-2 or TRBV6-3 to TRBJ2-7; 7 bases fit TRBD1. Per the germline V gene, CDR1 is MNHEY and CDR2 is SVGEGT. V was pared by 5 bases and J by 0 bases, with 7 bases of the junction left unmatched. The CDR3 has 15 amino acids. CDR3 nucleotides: TGTGCCAGCAGTGGAGGACAGGCCCCCTCCTACGAGCAGTACGTC. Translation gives CASSGGQAPSYEQYV.

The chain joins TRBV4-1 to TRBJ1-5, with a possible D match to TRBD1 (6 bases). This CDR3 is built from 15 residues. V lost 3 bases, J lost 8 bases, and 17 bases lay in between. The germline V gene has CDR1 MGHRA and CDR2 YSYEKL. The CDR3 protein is CASSHPARGGEPQHF. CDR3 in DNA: TGCGCCAGCAGCCACCCGGCCAGGGGCGGGGAGCCCCAGCATTTT.

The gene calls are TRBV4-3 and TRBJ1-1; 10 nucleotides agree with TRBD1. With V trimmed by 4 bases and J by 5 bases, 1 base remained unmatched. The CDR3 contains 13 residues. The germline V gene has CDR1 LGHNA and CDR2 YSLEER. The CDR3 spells CASSPDRGTEAFF. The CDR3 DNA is TGCGCCAGCAGCCCGGACAGGGGGACTGAAGCTTTCTTT.

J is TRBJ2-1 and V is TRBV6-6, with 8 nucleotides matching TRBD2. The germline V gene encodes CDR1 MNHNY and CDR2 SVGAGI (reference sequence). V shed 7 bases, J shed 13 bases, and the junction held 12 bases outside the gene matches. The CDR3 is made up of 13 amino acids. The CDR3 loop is CASTPPGGGPQFF. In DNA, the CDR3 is TGTGCCAGCACGCCCCCCGGGGGGGGGCCACAGTTCTTC.

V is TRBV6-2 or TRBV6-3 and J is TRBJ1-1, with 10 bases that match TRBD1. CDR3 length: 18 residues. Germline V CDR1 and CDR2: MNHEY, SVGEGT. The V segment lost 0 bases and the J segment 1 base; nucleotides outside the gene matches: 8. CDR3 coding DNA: TGTGCCAGCAGTTACTCATGGACAGGGGGGCGAAGGAACACTGAAGCTTTCTTT. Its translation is CASSYSWTGGRRNTEAFF.